Described below is a single T cell receptor beta chain sequence and its context. This sample stems from a study of blood T cell repertoires in COVID-19. Study context: The samples span acute and convalescent COVID-19 from the United States, Italy and Spain. T cells, B-cell-depleted T cells, or PBMCs supplied cDNA or gDNA.

Method: immunoSEQ multiplex PCR; TCRdb's copy keeps in-frame clones and lacks some. The sample carries around 280,000 clones, 87% recorded once. Germline CDR1 reads LNHDA; CDR2 reads SQIVND (reference sequence). This CDR3 is 16 amino acids long. Trimming cost V 4 bases and J 9 bases, with 22 bases left between them. Sample: PBMCs or T cells enriched from blood (not recorded which). This TCR was sampled from a woman aged 40 to 49 who had recovered from COVID-19. J is TRBJ1-5 and V is TRBV19; D is ambiguous. DNA for the CDR3: TGTGCCAGTAGTACCCGAGGAGAGGGTGCTTTAAGGCCCCAGCATTTT. Amino acids: CASSTRGEGALRPQHF.